These 5 T cell receptor beta chains share one sample of origin, sequenced in a study of blood T cell repertoires in COVID-19. The assay was immunoSEQ multiplex PCR, and TCRdb's table has in-frame clones only and misses some. The table shows hundreds of thousands of clones, with about 88% occurring only once. The specimen was PBMCs or T cells enriched from blood (not recorded which). All receptors derive from a woman aged 55-75 years in a cohort exposed to, infected with or recovered from COVID-19 (not recorded which).

The chain recombines TRBV7-2 with TRBJ2-1; 8 positions agree with TRBD1. From germline, CDR1 is SGHTA and CDR2 FQGNSA. CDR3 length: 17 amino acids. V gave up 1 base and J gave up 0 bases; unmatched junction bases: 5. The CDR3 DNA reads as TGTGCCAGCAGCTTAGGGACAGGGAAAGGCTCCTACAATGAGCAGTTCTTC. Its protein product is CASSLGTGKGSYNEQFF.

This sequence joins TRBV7-8 and TRBJ1-6; TRBD1 is a possible D gene (6 bases). The CDR3 has 16 residues. Looked up from germline, CDR1 is SGHVS and CDR2 is FQNEAQ. V was shortened by 1 base and J by 6 bases, with 13 bases between the two germline ends. For the CDR3, the DNA is TGTGCCAGCAGCTTAGTCGCAGGGGTCCGTAATTCACCCCTCCACTTT. It translates to CASSLVAGVRNSPLHF. The full variable domain, completed using reference TRBV7-8 and TRBJ1-6, is GAGVSQSPRYKVAKRGQDVALRCDPISGHVSLFWYQQALGQGPEFLTYFQNEAQLDKSGLPSDRFFAERPEGSVSTLKIQRTQQEDSAVYLCASSLVAGVRNSPLHFGNGTRLTVT.

This clone was counted a few times. The genes are TRBV19 and TRBJ2-1; 12 bases are shared with TRBD2. Germline CDR1 and CDR2: LNHDA and SQIVND (reference sequence). This CDR3 comprises 15 residues. With V trimmed by 5 bases and J by 9 bases, 8 bases remained unmatched. The CDR3 bases are TGTGCCAGTAGTTCGACTAGCGGGAGTTTAGGTGAGCAGTTCTTC. It is translated as CASSSTSGSLGEQFF. Variable domain in full (rest from reference TRBV19 and TRBJ2-1): DGGITQSPKYLFRKEGQNVTLSCEQNLNHDAMYWYRQDPGQGLRLIYYSQIVNDFQKGDIAEGYSVSREKKESFPLTVTSAQKNPTAFYLCASSSTSGSLGEQFFGPGTRLTVL.

This chain joins TRBV9 and TRBJ1-3; 7 nucleotides agree with TRBD1. Germline values: CDR1 SGDLS, CDR2 YYNGEE. The ends lost 4 bases at V and 0 bases at J; junction bases unmatched: 1. The CDR3 loop spans 14 amino acids. The DNA for the CDR3 is TGTGCCAGCAGCCGGGACAGCTCTGGAAACACCATATATTTT. Its protein product is CASSRDSSGNTIYF.

The V call is TRBV5-1, the J call TRBJ1-1, with 7 positions matching TRBD1. V lost 4 bases, J lost 1 base, and 4 bases stayed unmatched. CDR1 SGHRS and CDR2 YFSETQ come from the germline V gene. The CDR3 extends over 14 amino acids. This CDR3 reads CASSTGTANTEAFF. CDR3 DNA sequence: TGCGCCAGCAGCACGGGGACAGCGAACACTGAAGCTTTCTTT.